The 31 T cell receptor beta chains below come from one sample, sequenced in a study of neoadjuvant anti-PD-1 for oral cavity cancer. Profiled with immunoSEQ multiplex PCR; TCRdb holds only in-frame clones, not every one. This sample carries 11,000 to 15,000 clones, roughly 73% of them seen once, and the ten largest clones take under 3%. This specimen consisted of PBMCs, obtained before nivolumab (anti-PD-1) treatment. The receptors derive from a person aged 35-80 years with oral cavity squamous cell carcinoma.

The V and J genes are TRBV11-3 and TRBJ2-3, with unresolved D. The CDR3 covers 14 residues. In germline, CDR1 is SGHNT, CDR2 YENEEA. V was trimmed by 5 bases and J by 0 bases, leaving 9 bases between them. The CDR3 coding sequence is TGTGCCAGCAGCCCCACCCGGAGCACAGATACGCAGTATTTT. It specifies CASSPTRSTDTQYF. The full variable domain, with the rest looked up from reference TRBV11-3 and TRBJ2-3, is EAGVVQSPRYKIIEKKQPVAFWCNPISGHNTLYWYLQNLGQGPELLIRYENEEAVDDSQLPKDRFSAERLKGVDSTLKIQPAELGDSAVYLCASSPTRSTDTQYFGPGTRLTVL.

This rearrangement joins TRBV15 to TRBJ2-3; D remains ambiguous. The CDR3 runs to 16 residues. CDR1 LNHNV and CDR2 YYDKDF come from the germline V gene (reference sequence). Trimming took off 0 bases at V and 5 bases at J, with 15 bases between the two ends. CDR3 in DNA: TGTGCCACCAGCAGAGATTCTCTTGATAAAGTAGATACGCAGTATTTT. Protein sequence: CATSRDSLDKVDTQYF.

The chain has TRBV2 and TRBJ1-1; D remains ambiguous. Looked up from germline, CDR1 is SNHLY and CDR2 is FYNNEI. With 3 bases removed from V and 5 bases from J, the gap between germline ends came to 13 bases. This CDR3 is built from 14 residues. The chain's CDR3 is CASSERVGGTEAFF. The CDR3 region has the DNA TGTGCCAGCAGTGAGAGAGTGGGCGGGACTGAAGCTTTCTTT.

This chain uses TRBV30 with TRBJ2-3; 14 nucleotides match TRBD2. The V segment lost 2 bases and the J segment 4 bases; nucleotides outside the gene matches: 5. This CDR3 has 16 amino acids. CDR1 GTSNPN and CDR2 SVGIG come from the germline V gene (reference sequence). The CDR3 DNA follows: TGTGCCTGGAGTTCAGGACTAGCGGGAGGATCAGATACGCAGTATTTT. Its translation is CAWSSGLAGGSDTQYF.

V usage is TRBV20-1 and J usage is TRBJ1-5; maybe TRBD1 (5 bases). From germline, CDR1 is DFQATT and CDR2 SNEGSKA (reference sequence). CDR3 length equals 11 residues. V lost 3 bases, J lost 6 bases, and 6 bases lay in between. In DNA form, the CDR3 reads TGCAGTGCTAGTGGGGGTCAGCCCCAGCATTTT. Protein product: CSASGGQPQHF.

This clone has a single count. The chain joins TRBV30 to TRBJ1-5, with D perhaps matching TRBD1 (6 bases). The CDR3 loop spans 14 amino acids. Per germline, CDR1 GTSNPN and CDR2 SVGIG (reference sequence). V lost 4 bases to trimming and J lost 7 bases, with 17 bases between them. The CDR3 is CAWNLMGGRQPQHF. The CDR3 DNA reads TGTGCCTGGAACCTAATGGGGGGGCGGCAGCCCCAGCATTTT.

This clone was counted between two and nine times. This rearrangement joins TRBV7-9 to TRBJ2-5; 11 bases align to TRBD2. Losses at the gene ends were 6 bases for V and 5 bases for J; bases not matched to a gene: 5. Germline V gene data show CDR1 as SEHNR and CDR2 as FQNEAQ (reference sequence). The CDR3 is 14 residues long. CDR3 bases: TGTGCCAGCAGTTTACTAGCGGGAGAGGAGACCCAGTACTTC. Translation: CASSLLAGEETQYF.

The J gene is TRBJ2-5, the V gene TRBV5-1; 10 nucleotides match TRBD2. The CDR3 is 15 amino acids. Per the germline V gene, CDR1 is SGHRS and CDR2 is YFSETQ. V shed 4 bases, J shed 5 bases, and the junction held 8 bases outside the gene matches. The chain's CDR3 is CASSTIAGGSETQYF. CDR3 nucleotides: TGCGCCAGCAGCACAATAGCGGGGGGTTCTGAGACCCAGTACTTC. The whole variable domain, filled in from reference TRBV5-1 and TRBJ2-5, reads KAGVTQTPRYLIKTRGQQVTLSCSPISGHRSVSWYQQTPGQGLQFLFEYFSETQRNKGNFPGRFSGRQFSNSRSEMNVSTLELGDSALYLCASSTIAGGSETQYFGPGTRLLVL.

The genes are TRBV11-2 and TRBJ2-5; weak D call: TRBD2 (5 bases). Per germline, CDR1 SGHAT and CDR2 FQNNGV. The CDR3 consists of 14 residues. The V end lost 0 bases, the J end lost 2 bases, and 7 bases lay between the germline ends. CDR3 amino acids: CASSLERVQETQYF. The CDR3 DNA reads as TGTGCCAGCAGCTTAGAGCGGGTACAAGAGACCCAGTACTTC.

The rearrangement uses TRBV5-4 and TRBJ2-3; TRBD2 is a possible D gene (6 bases). V dropped 1 base and J dropped 9 bases, with 15 bases sitting between them. The CDR3 is 14 amino acids. Looked up from germline, CDR1 is SGHNT and CDR2 is YYREEE (reference sequence). CDR3 bases: TGTGCCAGCAGCTTGTTGGGACTTAAGGAGACGCAGTATTTT. It translates to CASSLLGLKETQYF.

This clone has a handful of counts. The chain carries TRBV7-2 and TRBJ1-6; D perhaps matches TRBD1 (6 bases). V was trimmed by 5 bases and J by 6 bases, leaving 11 bases between them. This CDR3 comprises 14 residues. Germline V CDR1 and CDR2: SGHTA, FQGNSA. Here the CDR3 DNA reads TGTGCCAGCAGCGCGGGGACACTTAATTCACCCCTCCACTTT. Translating it yields CASSAGTLNSPLHF.

The gene calls are TRBV30 and TRBJ1-1; possible D gene TRBD1, 5 bases. The V end lost 8 bases, the J end lost 5 bases, and 9 bases lay between the germline ends. The CDR3 has 10 residues. Germline loops: CDR1 GTSNPN, CDR2 SVGIG (reference sequence). The chain's CDR3 is CAQGRTEAFF. For the CDR3, the DNA is TGTGCCCAGGGTCGAACTGAAGCTTTCTTT.

The V and J genes are TRBV5-4 and TRBJ1-2; D not certain. The germline V gene has CDR1 SGHNT and CDR2 YYREEE (reference sequence). This CDR3 has 13 amino acids. V lost 0 bases and J 8 bases, leaving 11 bases between the germline ends. CDR3 protein: CASSLDPGRGYTF. The CDR3 bases are TGTGCCAGCAGCTTGGATCCGGGTAGGGGCTACACCTTC.

This rearrangement joins TRBV25-1 to TRBJ2-5, with TRBD2 as a possible D gene (5 bases). Looked up from germline, CDR1 is MGHDK and CDR2 is SYGVNS. The CDR3 is made up of 12 amino acids. V was cut by 4 bases and J by 4 bases, with 7 bases left in between. The CDR3 sequence: CASSAGRETQYF. CDR3 nucleotide sequence: TGTGCCAGCAGTGCGGGAAGAGAGACCCAGTACTTC.

The chain links TRBV14 to TRBJ1-1; no reliable D call. This CDR3 has 13 residues. From germline, CDR1 is SGHDN and CDR2 FVKESK. Trimming pared 2 bases from V and 4 bases from J, leaving 8 bases between. In nucleotides, the CDR3 is TGTGCCAGCAGCCAACCATGGGGCACTGAAGCTTTCTTT. This translates into CASSQPWGTEAFF.

This clone came up a few times. The gene calls are TRBV27 and TRBJ1-2; no firm D call. V was clipped by 1 base and J by 6 bases, with 12 bases between them. The CDR3 extends over 14 amino acids. Looked up from germline, CDR1 is MNHEY and CDR2 is SMNVEV (reference sequence). CDR3 DNA: TGTGCCAGCAGTTTATGGGCCCCTCCGAATGGCTACACCTTC. Translation gives CASSLWAPPNGYTF.

The chain has TRBV6-4 and TRBJ1-5; a weak D match, TRBD1 (5 bases). Germline CDR1 reads MRHNA; CDR2 reads SNTAGT. Trimming took 2 bases from V and 0 from J, leaving 11 bases between them. The length of the CDR3 is 16 residues. The CDR3 DNA follows: TGTGCCAGCAGTGACAAGGGACCGAATAGCAATCAGCCCCAGCATTTT. Translated: CASSDKGPNSNQPQHF.

J is TRBJ2-3 and V is TRBV12-5; TRBD2 is a possible D gene (5 bases). The CDR3 loop spans 15 amino acids. Germline loops: CDR1 LGHNT, CDR2 FRNRAP. Trimming cost V 1 base and J 4 bases, with 12 bases left between them. CDR3 protein: CASGLGVARPDTQYF. DNA for the CDR3: TGTGCTAGTGGTTTGGGGGTAGCGCGCCCAGATACGCAGTATTTT.

In its sample, this clone was seen a few times. The rearrangement uses TRBV5-8 and TRBJ1-5; D remains ambiguous. Between the trimmed V and J ends, which lost 0 bases and 4 bases, there was a span of 11 bases. Germline V gene data show CDR1 as SGHTS and CDR2 as YDEGEE. This CDR3 region has 15 residues. Here the CDR3 DNA reads TGTGCCAGCAGCTTGGGGGATCTGGATAATCAGCCCCAGCATTTT. This encodes CASSLGDLDNQPQHF.

This clone was counted once. The chain couples TRBV6-5 to TRBJ2-2; D gene unclear. This CDR3 has 13 amino acids. Germline CDR1 and CDR2: MNHEY and SVGAGI. Trimming stripped 4 bases from V and 5 bases from J, with 8 bases between. The CDR3 nucleotides are TGTGCCAGCAGTTCCTTTAGAACCGGGGAGCTGTTTTTT. It translates to CASSSFRTGELFF.

The chain joins TRBV30 to TRBJ2-3; 10 bases are a match to TRBD2. This CDR3 spans 16 amino acids. Trimming took 4 bases from V and 3 from J; bases not matched to a gene: 10. CDR1 GTSNPN and CDR2 SVGIG come from the germline V gene (reference sequence). This CDR3 is CAWTPGASGRTDTQYF. DNA of the CDR3: TGTGCCTGGACCCCTGGGGCTAGCGGGAGAACAGATACGCAGTATTTT.

The J gene is TRBJ1-1, the V gene TRBV11-1; D is possibly TRBD1 (6 bases). Trimming took 5 bases from V and 4 from J, leaving 14 bases between them. The CDR3 sequence is 14 residues long. In germline, CDR1 is SGHAT, CDR2 FQDESV (reference sequence). CDR3 in DNA: TGTGCCAGCAGCAGGGGCAGGGGTTTCACTGAAGCTTTCTTT. Encoded protein: CASSRGRGFTEAFF.

This chain uses TRBV13 with TRBJ1-5, with D unclear. Germline V gene sequence: CDR1 PRHDT, CDR2 FYEKMQ (reference sequence). The CDR3 consists of 15 residues. V was clipped by 1 base and J by 4 bases, with 11 bases between them. CDR3 protein: CASSLATAPNQPQHF. As DNA, the CDR3 is TGTGCCAGCAGCTTAGCCACGGCTCCAAATCAGCCCCAGCATTTT. The variable domain in full, completed from reference TRBV13 and TRBJ1-5, reads AAGVIQSPRHLIKEKRETATLKCYPIPRHDTVYWYQQGPGQDPQFLISFYEKMQSDKGSIPDRFSAQQFSDYHSELNMSSLELGDSALYFCASSLATAPNQPQHFGDGTRLSIL.

CDR3 in amino acids: CASSDPLQGNEQFF. The CDR3 DNA reads as TGTGCCAGCAGTGACCCCCTACAGGGGAATGAGCAGTTCTTC. The gene calls are TRBV6-4 and TRBJ2-1; TRBD1 aligns across 7 bases. The CDR3 sequence is 14 residues long. After removal of 2 bases from V and 7 bases from J, the junction contained 5 bases not matched to a gene. Per the germline V gene, CDR1 is MRHNA and CDR2 is SNTAGT.

V is TRBV6-4 and J is TRBJ2-7; a possible D gene is TRBD1 (5 bases). Germline-derived CDR1 and CDR2 are MRHNA and SNTAGT. The CDR3 length is 16 residues. Deletions cut 2 bases from V and 3 bases from J, with 17 bases between. The CDR3 spells CASSDGDRSKIYEQYF. DNA for the CDR3: TGTGCCAGCAGTGACGGAGACAGAAGCAAAATCTACGAGCAGTACTTC.

The chain employs TRBV5-6 and TRBJ1-2; 7 bases map to TRBD1. This CDR3 is built from 15 residues. Trimming removed 4 bases from V and 5 bases from J; junction bases left unmatched: 11. Germline CDR1 and CDR2: SGHDT and YYEEEE. The CDR3 protein is CASSPGTVAVYGYTF. CDR3 nucleotides: TGTGCCAGCAGCCCAGGGACAGTTGCGGTGTATGGCTACACCTTC.

The chain has TRBV6-1 and TRBJ1-5, with D unresolved. V shed 4 bases and J shed 0 bases, with 10 bases lying between them. Germline loops: CDR1 MNHNS, CDR2 SASEGT. The length of the CDR3 is 15 residues. CDR3 sequence (DNA): TGTGCCAGCAGTGTTGCGTTCTATAGCAATCAGCCCCAGCATTTT. The encoded protein is CASSVAFYSNQPQHF.

The chain uses TRBV4-2 and TRBJ2-4, with D perhaps assigned TRBD1 or TRBD2 (6 bases each). V lost 3 bases and J lost 7, with 10 bases in between. The CDR3 consists of 13 residues. Germline V gene data show CDR1 as LGHNA and CDR2 as YNFKEQ. The CDR3 DNA reads as TGTGCCAGCAGCCAGGAAGGGGGGAACATTCAGTACTTC. Its protein is CASSQEGGNIQYF.

The chain carries TRBV10-1 and TRBJ2-1; D may correspond to TRBD1 or TRBD2 (5 bases each). From germline, CDR1 is WNHNN and CDR2 SYGVQD (reference sequence). V lost 4 bases and J lost 8, with 15 bases in between. CDR3 size: 14 residues. CDR3 protein: CASSGLGETHEQFF. CDR3 DNA: TGCGCCAGCAGTGGGTTGGGGGAGACCCATGAGCAGTTCTTC.

V and J are TRBV28 and TRBJ2-1, with D possibly being TRBD1 (6 bases). The CDR3 is 15 residues long. Germline CDR1 MDHEN, CDR2 SYDVKM. Between the trimmed V and J ends, which lost 5 bases and 1 base, there was a span of 12 bases. The CDR3 DNA reads as TGTGCCAGCAGTCCGCAGGGGATGTCCTACAATGAGCAGTTCTTC. It specifies CASSPQGMSYNEQFF.

This clone has a single count. The chain is built from TRBV7-9 and TRBJ2-2; D call uncertain. The CDR3 covers 19 residues. The V end lost 2 bases, the J end lost 0 bases, and 19 bases lay between the germline ends. Germline V CDR1 and CDR2: SEHNR, FQNEAQ (reference sequence). In DNA, the CDR3 is TGTGCCAGCAGCTTAAGGCGGACCTCTAACGGGCCGAACACCGGGGAGCTGTTTTTT. It translates to CASSLRRTSNGPNTGELFF.